This T cell receptor beta chain derives from a study of OX40 agonist ivuxolimab in advanced cancers. Whole-study findings and limits: Specificity for antigen went undetermined in the expanded peripheral T cells. Blood T cells, both CD4+ and CD8+, expanded clonally by week 6 at 0.1 to 3.0 mg/kg.

Using immunoSEQ multiplex PCR, the repertoire was profiled, and TCRdb retains in-frame clones only, with some absent. Of 55,000 to 80,000 clones in the sample, about 88% were seen once. Details on this clone: What it recognizes is unknown.

The CDR3 extends over 13 amino acids. CDR1 KGHSH and CDR2 LQKENI come from the germline V gene. V lost 3 bases, J lost 5 bases, and 10 bases lay in between. This TCR came from an adult with an advanced solid tumor such as melanoma, head and neck, liver or kidney cancer. This sequence joins TRBV18 and TRBJ2-5; unclear D gene. This specimen consisted of CD4+ or CD8+ T cells sorted from blood, obtained in a trial of the OX40 agonist ivuxolimab. DNA of the CDR3: TGTGCCAGCTCACCTATGCTGGGGGAGACCCAGTACTTC. Translated, it gives CASSPMLGETQYF.